The 6 T cell receptor beta chains reported below all come from one sample, sequenced in a study of blood T cell repertoires in COVID-19. Sequencing used immunoSEQ multiplex PCR; TCRdb keeps in-frame clones, though not all of them. The table has under 200,000 clones, roughly nine tenths seen once. The sample taken for sequencing was peripheral blood. The receptors shown here come from a man aged 50-59 years with acute or convalescent COVID-19.

The rearrangement uses TRBV28 and TRBJ1-1; TRBD1 agrees at 7 bases. The CDR3 totals 14 residues. The V gene's germline CDR1 is MDHEN and CDR2 SYDVKM. The ends lost 5 bases at V and 6 bases at J; junction bases unmatched: 9. The CDR3 coding sequence is TGTGCCAGCAGTCTATACAGGGGCAGAGCTGAAGCTTTCTTT. It codes for CASSLYRGRAEAFF.

The chain links TRBV19 to TRBJ1-5, with no clear D. Germline assignment: CDR1 LNHDA and CDR2 SQIVND (reference sequence). This CDR3 has 14 residues. V was trimmed by 4 bases and J by 4 bases, leaving 11 bases between them. CDR3 residues: CASSTARGNQPQHF. DNA for the CDR3: TGTGCCAGTAGTACAGCTCGGGGTAATCAGCCCCAGCATTTT.

CDR3: CASHPGGPAGTQYF. The CDR3 region has the DNA TGTGCCAGCCACCCGGGGGGTCCGGCAGGTACGCAGTATTTT. V is TRBV18 and J is TRBJ2-3, with 7 nucleotides matching TRBD2. The J segment lost 8 bases and the V segment lost 8 bases, leaving 13 bases of the junction unmatched. Germline CDR1 KGHSH, CDR2 LQKENI. CDR3 length: 14 residues.

The chain has TRBV27 and TRBJ2-7; 13 bases match TRBD2. This CDR3 region has 14 residues. The V gene's germline CDR1 is MNHEY and CDR2 SMNVEV (reference sequence). V lost 3 bases and J lost 6; bases outside the gene matches: 2. DNA for the CDR3: TGTGCCAGCAGTTTGGGACTAGCGGGACGCGAGCAGTACTTC. It encodes CASSLGLAGREQYF.

The chain carries TRBV30 and TRBJ2-3; 8 bases line up with TRBD2. CDR1 is GTSNPN and CDR2 is SVGIG in the germline V gene (reference sequence). This CDR3 contains 17 residues. Trimming at V came to 7 bases and at J to 1 base, leaving 16 bases not matched to a gene. The CDR3 is CASEGSGADTGTDTQYF. The CDR3 DNA is TGTGCCTCCGAAGGTAGCGGGGCTGATACTGGCACAGATACGCAGTATTTT.

J is TRBJ2-2 and V is TRBV7-2; 13 nucleotides align to TRBD2. CDR3 length: 17 amino acids. V lost 6 bases to trimming and J lost 0 bases; unmatched junction nucleotides: 4. Germline loops: CDR1 SGHTA, CDR2 FQGNSA. CDR3 region: CASRDTSGGANTGELFF. The CDR3 nucleotides are TGTGCCAGCAGGGATACTAGCGGGGGGGCGAACACCGGGGAGCTGTTTTTT.